These T cell receptor beta chains were read from a single sample in a study of T cell clonotyping in hematopoietic cell transplantation. The data were produced by immunoSEQ multiplex PCR, yet TCRdb's version contains in-frame clones alone and is incomplete. The sample holds about 27,000 clones; over 60% are singletons and the top ten take about 5.9%. Sequences were derived from peripheral blood mononuclear cells, sampled before stem cell transplant. The receptors were sampled from a man aged 50-60 years with myelodysplastic syndrome. Some clones in this sample may be carry-over from other donors' samples. Each CDR3 is given with its conserved first and last residue. The D gene is left open where the match is weak. Expanded clones are given a class, and other clones once, few, many or no size at all.

j_call v_call clone_size d_call cdr3_nt cdr3_aa
TRBJ1-2 TRBV2 . . TGTGCCAGCAGTGAAACAGGAGGTTATGGCTACACCTTC CASSETGGYGYTF
TRBJ1-6 TRBV6-5 . . TGTGCCAGCAGTTACTCGGCGGTATCCAGCTCACCCCTCCACTTT CASSYSAVSSSPLHF
TRBJ2-1 TRBV10-2 . . TGCGCCAGCAGTGAGTCTGGCCCCTACAATGAGCAGTTCTTC CASSESGPYNEQFF
TRBJ2-7 TRBV5-1 . TRBD2 TGCGCCAGCAGCACAAGCGGGAGGGCCCCCTACGAGCAGTACTTC CASSTSGRAPYEQYF
TRBJ1-4 TRBV30 . TRBD1 TGTGCCTGGAGTGTACAGGGGGGAAAACTGTTTTTT CAWSVQGGKLFF
TRBJ2-7 TRBV20-1 . . TGCAGTGCCAATGAGGACGAGCAGTACTTC CSANEDEQYF
TRBJ2-1 TRBV6-5 . TRBD2 TGTGCCAGCAGTAAGTGGGGGGGTGGCAATGAGCAGTTCTTC CASSKWGGGNEQFF
TRBJ2-2 TRBV5-1 . TRBD2 TGCGCCAGCAGCTTGGGGTCTAGCGGGACCGGGGAGCTGTTTTTT CASSLGSSGTGELFF
TRBJ2-5 TRBV30 few . TGTGCCTGGTCCTGGGAGAGTGGCGGGGAGACCCAGTACTTC CAWSWESGGETQYF
TRBJ1-5 TRBV6-5 . . TGTGCCAGCAGTGTACAGGGCGGCCAGCCCCAGCATTTT CASSVQGGQPQHF
TRBJ2-7 TRBV10-3 few TRBD2 TGTGCCATCAGTGGAGCGGGAGAGCAGTACTTC CAISGAGEQYF
TRBJ1-2 TRBV7-6 . . TGTGCCAGCAGTCCCGGGACAAACCCCCCGCGAGGCTATGGCTACACCTTC CASSPGTNPPRGYGYTF
TRBJ2-1 TRBV6-1 . . TGTGCCAGCAAATCTAGCGCAAGCTCCTACAATGAGCAGTTCTTC CASKSSASSYNEQFF
TRBJ2-7 TRBV6-1 . TRBD2 TGTGCCAGCAGTGAACTAGGGACTAACTACGAGCAGTACTTC CASSELGTNYEQYF
TRBJ2-7 TRBV30 . . TGTGCCTGGAGTGATCAGGGATCCGGCGAGCAGTACTTC CAWSDQGSGEQYF
TRBJ1-5 TRBV2 . . TGTGCCAGCAGTGAAGGCGGGTTTGGGCAGCCCCAGCATTTT CASSEGGFGQPQHF
TRBJ2-3 TRBV7-7 few . TGTGCCAGCAGCACGGGGAACACAGATACGCAGTATTTT CASSTGNTDTQYF
TRBJ1-5 TRBV2 . . TGTGCCACTGGGCAGGATAGCAATCAGCCCCAGCATTTT CATGQDSNQPQHF
TRBJ2-7 TRBV4-2 . TRBD2 TGTGCCAGCAGCCATCTAGGGGGGACTAGCGGCTCCTACGAGCAGTACTTC CASSHLGGTSGSYEQYF
TRBJ2-2 TRBV6-1 . TRBD2 TGTGCCAGCAGTGACCCAGAGGGACTAGGGGTCACCGGGGAGCTGTTTTTT CASSDPEGLGVTGELFF
TRBJ2-1 TRBV27 few . TGTGCCAGCAGTTTATCGACATCGCCACTCTACAATGAGCAGTTCTTC CASSLSTSPLYNEQFF
TRBJ1-2 TRBV30 . . TGTGCCTGGACCCTGGGGGGGGCGCGTGGTGGCTACACCTTC CAWTLGGARGGYTF
TRBJ1-1 TRBV5-4 few TRBD1 TGTGCCAGCAGCTTGCAGGGACAGGGGGCGAACACTGAAGCTTTCTTT CASSLQGQGANTEAFF